A single sample is the source of the 9 T cell receptor beta chains below, sequenced in a study of blood T cell repertoires in COVID-19. Assay used: immunoSEQ multiplex PCR; TCRdb lists only in-frame clones, some missing. The sample holds more than 13,000 clones, about 83% seen once. Material for sequencing was peripheral blood. These receptors were collected from a man in his fifties or sixties with active COVID-19.

The V gene is TRBV4-1, the J gene TRBJ2-4, with D possibly matching TRBD2 (5 bases). This CDR3 has 17 amino acids. CDR1 is MGHRA and CDR2 is YSYEKL in the germline V gene. V was trimmed by 6 bases and J by 2 bases, leaving 20 bases between them. CDR3 residues: CASSNTAVFGTKNIQYF. CDR3 nucleotide sequence: TGCGCCAGCAGTAACACAGCGGTATTTGGAACCAAAAACATTCAGTACTTC.

The chain combines TRBV7-3 with TRBJ2-7; the match to TRBD2 covers 8 bases. The CDR3 consists of 14 residues. CDR1 SGHTA and CDR2 FQGTGA come from the germline V gene. V was pared by 5 bases and J by 4 bases, with 7 bases of the junction left unmatched. The CDR3 is CASSPGLVSYEQYF. The CDR3 DNA sequence: TGTGCCAGCAGCCCGGGACTAGTATCTTACGAGCAGTACTTC.

The chain employs TRBV27 and TRBJ2-3; D is perhaps TRBD2 (6 bases). The CDR3 has 16 residues. CDR1 is MNHEY and CDR2 is SMNVEV in the germline V gene (reference sequence). V lost 7 bases and J lost 1, with 18 bases in between. The DNA for the CDR3 is TGTGCCAGCACCCTCGGGGCTAGCGAGTGCACAGATACGCAGTATTTT. Translated: CASTLGASECTDTQYF.

The rearrangement uses TRBV4-1 and TRBJ2-5; 10 bases match TRBD1. Germline lookup yields CDR1 MGHRA and CDR2 YSYEKL. With V trimmed by 5 bases and J by 0 bases, 12 bases remained unmatched. This CDR3 spans 18 amino acids. The CDR3 bases are TGCGCCAGCAGCTACCTGGCCGGGACAGGGGCGTACCAAGAGACCCAGTACTTC. Translated: CASSYLAGTGAYQETQYF.

As to this clone: A much larger clone sits a single nucleotide away, making a read error possible. The same CDR3 also results from other DNA sequences found in this sample. This chain joins TRBV27 and TRBJ2-5; possibly TRBD2 for D (7 bases). The ends were cut back, 6 bases at V and 5 bases at J, with 13 bases in the middle. Germline V lookup: CDR1 MNHEY, CDR2 SMNVEV (reference sequence). This CDR3 has 13 amino acids. CDR3 amino acids: CASSRGGWETQYF. CDR3 sequence (DNA): TGTGCCAGCAGCCGCGGGGGCTGGGAGACCCAGTACTTC.

V and J are TRBV4-1 and TRBJ2-1; 9 bases fit TRBD1. The CDR3 is 16 amino acids. Germline V gene lookup returns CDR1 MGHRA and CDR2 YSYEKL. The J segment lost 5 bases and the V segment lost 2 bases, leaving 7 bases of the junction unmatched. The CDR3 DNA is TGCGCCAGCAGCCAAACCGGGACAGGGCACAACAATGAGCAGTTCTTC. Protein product: CASSQTGTGHNNEQFF.

This clone was seen a few times. The chain has TRBV28 and TRBJ2-2; TRBD1 is a possible D gene (6 bases). This CDR3 has 17 amino acids. Germline CDR1 reads MDHEN; CDR2 reads SYDVKM. V was pared by 6 bases and J by 0 bases, with 17 bases between. The CDR3 sequence is CASRGLSDRTNTGELFF. Here the CDR3 DNA reads TGTGCCAGCAGGGGATTGTCAGACAGGACGAACACCGGGGAGCTGTTTTTT. The full variable domain, its missing parts supplied by reference TRBV28 and TRBJ2-2, is DVKVTQSSRYLVKRTGEKVFLECVQDMDHENMFWYRQDPGLGLRLIYFSYDVKMKEKGDIPEGYSVSREKKERFSLILESASTNQTSMYLCASRGLSDRTNTGELFFGEGSRLTVL.

The chain couples TRBV12-3 or TRBV12-4 to TRBJ1-1, with D unresolved. Trimming pared 3 bases from V and 7 bases from J, leaving 9 bases between. The CDR3 contains 12 residues. CDR3 nucleotides: TGTGCCAGCAGTTTCGGGGTTAATGAAGCTTTCTTT. Translating it yields CASSFGVNEAFF.

Here the CDR3 reads CAWSGAPHEQYF. DNA of the CDR3: TGTGCCTGGAGTGGGGCTCCCCACGAGCAGTACTTC. This chain links TRBV30 with TRBJ2-7; D uncertain. The germline V and J ends were trimmed by 1 base and 5 bases, with 9 bases remaining between them. The length of the CDR3 is 12 residues. Germline CDR1 is GTSNPN and CDR2 is SVGIG (reference sequence). Looking up the rest from reference TRBV30 and TRBJ2-7 gives the full variable domain: SQTIHQWPATLVQPVGSPLSLECTVEGTSNPNLYWYRQAAGRGLQLLFYSVGIGQISSEVPQNLSASRPQDRQFILSSKKLLLSDSGFYLCAWSGAPHEQYFGPGTRLTVT.